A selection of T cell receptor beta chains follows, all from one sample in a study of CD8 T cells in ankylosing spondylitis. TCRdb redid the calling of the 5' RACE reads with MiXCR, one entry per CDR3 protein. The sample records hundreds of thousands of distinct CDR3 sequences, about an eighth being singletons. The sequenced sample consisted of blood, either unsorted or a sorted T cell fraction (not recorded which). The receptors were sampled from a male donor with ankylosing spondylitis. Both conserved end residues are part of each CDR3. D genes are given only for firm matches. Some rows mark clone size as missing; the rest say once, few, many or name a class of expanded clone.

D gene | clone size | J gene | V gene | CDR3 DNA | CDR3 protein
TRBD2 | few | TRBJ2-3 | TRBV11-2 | TGTGCCAGCAGCGCTAGCGGGGCCTGGCTTGGCGCGCAGTATTTT | CASSASGAWLGAQYF
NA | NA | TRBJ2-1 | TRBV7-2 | TGTGCCAGCAGTCAGGCGTGGGGGGACAATGAGCAGTTCTTC | CASSQAWGDNEQFF
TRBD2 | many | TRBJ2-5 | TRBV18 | TGTGCCAGCTCACCGAGCGGGAGCGGAGAGACCCAGTACTTC | CASSPSGSGETQYF
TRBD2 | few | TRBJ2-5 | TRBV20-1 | TGCAGTGTTCAGACTAGCACCCAAGAGACCCAGTACTTC | CSVQTSTQETQYF
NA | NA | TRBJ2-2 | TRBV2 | TGTGCCAGCAAGAGGACAGAGAACACCGGGGAGCTGTTTTTT | CASKRTENTGELFF
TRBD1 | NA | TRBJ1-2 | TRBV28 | TGTGCCAGCAGTTTCCCGGACCCGGGACAGGGGCCAAACTATGGCTACACCTTC | CASSFPDPGQGPNYGYTF
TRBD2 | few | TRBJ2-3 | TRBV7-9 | TGTGCCAGCAGCAACCGGGAGGACACAGATACGCAGTATTTT | CASSNREDTDTQYF
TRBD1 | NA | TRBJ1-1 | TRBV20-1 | TGCAGTGCTAGAGATTGGGGCAGGGGGCAAGGTGAAGCTTTCTTT | CSARDWGRGQGEAFF
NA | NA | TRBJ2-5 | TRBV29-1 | TGCAGCGTTGACGACGGGAATGGCCAAGAGACCCAGTACTTC | CSVDDGNGQETQYF
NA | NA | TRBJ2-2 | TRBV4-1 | TGCGCCAGCAGCCAAGACGGTGTCACCGGGGAGCTGTTTTTT | CASSQDGVTGELFF
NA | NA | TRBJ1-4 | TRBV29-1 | TGCAGCGTTGGACAGGAGGCAACTAATGAAAAACTGTTTTTT | CSVGQEATNEKLFF
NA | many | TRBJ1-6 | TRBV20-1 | TGCAGTGCTAAGGCAGGCTATAATTCACCCCTCCACTTT | CSAKAGYNSPLHF
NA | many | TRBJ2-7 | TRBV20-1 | TGCAGTGCTAGCGCAGGGAACTCCTACGAGCAGTACTTC | CSASAGNSYEQYF
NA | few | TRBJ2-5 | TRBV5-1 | TGCGCCAGCAGCTTGGAGTCGACACTTGTTGGGGAGACCCAGTACTTC | CASSLESTLVGETQYF
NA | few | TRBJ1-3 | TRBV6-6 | TGTGCCAGCAGTTCCGCGGGAAGCACCATATATTTT | CASSSAGSTIYF
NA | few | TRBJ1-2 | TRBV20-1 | TGCAGTGCTAGAGAGGCCCTCCCCAGCTATGGCTACACCTTC | CSAREALPSYGYTF
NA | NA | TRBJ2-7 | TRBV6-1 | TGTGCCAGCAGAATAACACTCCTGGACGGCGAGCAGTACTTC | CASRITLLDGEQYF
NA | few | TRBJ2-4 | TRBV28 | TGTGCCAGCACGGGGGGCCCTGCCAAAAACATTCAGTACTTC | CASTGGPAKNIQYF
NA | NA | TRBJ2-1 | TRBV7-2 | TGTGCCAGCAGCTTAGGGATACGCAACAATGAGCAGTTCTTC | CASSLGIRNNEQFF
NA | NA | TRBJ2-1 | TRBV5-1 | TGCGCCAGCAGCTTTCAGTATCCCTACAATGAGCAGTTCTTC | CASSFQYPYNEQFF
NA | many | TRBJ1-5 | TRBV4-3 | TGCGCCAGCAGCCTCCTATCCCGGGACCCCTCGTTGGCCCAGCATTTT | CASSLLSRDPSLAQHF
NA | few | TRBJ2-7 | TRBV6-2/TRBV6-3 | TGTGCCAGCGGTTTCCAGGGCACCTACGAGCAGTACTTC | CASGFQGTYEQYF
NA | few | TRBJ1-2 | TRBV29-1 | TGCAGCGTTGCTCCCCGGTCGGATGGCTACACCTTC | CSVAPRSDGYTF
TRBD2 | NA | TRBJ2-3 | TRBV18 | TGTGCCAGCTCACCACGGATTCGGGGACTAGCGAACACAGATACGCAGTATTTT | CASSPRIRGLANTDTQYF